This section outlines one T cell receptor (beta chain) sequence together with its context. Its antigen is as yet unknown. Expressed TCRB transcripts were sequenced because the entire RNA isolate underwent reverse transcription. The method was immunoSEQ multiplex PCR; TCRdb's version includes in-frame clones alone and lacks a portion of them. The repertoire includes around 310,000 clones, 8% to 13% of them detected once, and under 0.02% sits in the top ten. The data stem from a study of beta chain features in type 1 diabetes. For the study at large: Taken together, all samples contributed 90 million to 140 million examined sorted cells. Findings and caveats of the study: VDJ junctions in type 1 diabetes patients carried more deletions and fewer insertions. An over-representation of cells with high TCR expression could result from cDNA sequencing.

The germline CDR1 and CDR2 sequences are SGHTA and FQGNSA. V was cut by 5 bases and J by 8 bases, with 14 bases left in between. The CDR3 totals 13 residues. The receptor was isolated from a woman under 40 in good health. Material: naive CD4+ T cells from blood. The chain carries TRBV7-2 and TRBJ2-3, with D possibly matching TRBD2 (5 bases). The chain's CDR3 is CASSVSERATQYF. The CDR3 nucleotides are TGTGCCAGCAGCGTTAGCGAACGGGCTACGCAGTATTTT.